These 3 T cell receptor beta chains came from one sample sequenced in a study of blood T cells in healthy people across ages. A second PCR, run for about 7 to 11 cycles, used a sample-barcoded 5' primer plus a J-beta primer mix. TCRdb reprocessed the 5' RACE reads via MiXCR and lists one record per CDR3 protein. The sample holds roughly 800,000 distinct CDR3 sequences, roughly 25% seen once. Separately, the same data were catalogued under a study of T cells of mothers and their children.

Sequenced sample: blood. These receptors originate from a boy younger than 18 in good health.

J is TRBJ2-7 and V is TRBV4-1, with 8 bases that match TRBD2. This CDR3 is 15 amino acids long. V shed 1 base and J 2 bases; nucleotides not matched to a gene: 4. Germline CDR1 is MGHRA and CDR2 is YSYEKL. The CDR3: CASSQVAGRAYEQYF. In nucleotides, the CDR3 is TGCGCCAGCAGCCAAGTTGCCGGGAGGGCCTACGAGCAGTACTTC.

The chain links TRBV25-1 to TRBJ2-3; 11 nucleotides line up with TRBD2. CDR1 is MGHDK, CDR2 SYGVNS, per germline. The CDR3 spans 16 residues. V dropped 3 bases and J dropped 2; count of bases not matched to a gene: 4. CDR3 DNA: TGTGCCAGCAGTGATCTAGCGGGGGGCTACACAGATACGCAGTATTTT. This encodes CASSDLAGGYTDTQYF.

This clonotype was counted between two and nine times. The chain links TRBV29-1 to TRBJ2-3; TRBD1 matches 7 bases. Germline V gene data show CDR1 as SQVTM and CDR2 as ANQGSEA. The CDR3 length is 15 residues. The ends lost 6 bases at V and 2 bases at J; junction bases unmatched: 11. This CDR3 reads CSVDREWGYTDTQYF. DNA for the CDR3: TGCAGCGTCGACAGGGAGTGGGGCTACACAGATACGCAGTATTTT.